This T cell receptor beta chain was obtained from a study of CD8 T cells in ankylosing spondylitis. Study observations and caveats: Prior literature has documented some motif variants in synovial fluid and blood from reactive arthritis.

Quantitative 5'-RACE with molecular barcodes produced the TCR beta libraries. One entry per CDR3 protein, called by TCRdb with MiXCR from the 5' RACE reads. The data show a few hundred thousand distinct CDR3 sequences, approximately 12% seen once. Germline V CDR1 and CDR2: SGHAT, FQDESV (reference sequence). The CDR3 is 18 residues long. J was trimmed by 3 bases and V by 4 bases; bases with no gene match: 11. This clonotype was seen at least ten times. Antigen specificity is unknown. The receptor was isolated from a male donor with ankylosing spondylitis or in good health (not recorded which). Input material: blood, either unsorted or a sorted T cell fraction (not recorded which). The chain employs TRBV11-1 and TRBJ2-3, with TRBD2 matching over 12 bases. The CDR3 loop reads CASSSLAGGPFRTDTQYF. DNA for the CDR3: TGTGCCAGCAGCTCGCTAGCGGGGGGGCCGTTCAGAACAGATACGCAGTATTTT.